The 5 T cell receptor beta chains presented below share a single source sample, sequenced in a study of blood T cells in healthy people across ages. Alongside a J-beta primer mix, a sample-barcoded 5' primer served in a second PCR lasting about 7 to 11 cycles. TCRdb reanalysed the 5' RACE reads using MiXCR and keeps one entry per CDR3 protein. The table shows roughly 1.7 million distinct CDR3 sequences, with 30% to 40% occurring only once. The sample taken for sequencing was blood. These TCRs come from a woman in her 30s in good health.

This clonotype was seen a handful of times. V and J are TRBV20-1 and TRBJ2-7; the match to TRBD1 covers 9 bases. This CDR3 region has 17 residues. The trim removed 2 bases at V and 5 bases at J, leaving 16 bases unmatched. The germline V gene has CDR1 DFQATT and CDR2 SNEGSKA (reference sequence). This CDR3 is CSARPFSPVTGGNEQYF. The CDR3 DNA sequence: TGCAGTGCTAGACCCTTTTCCCCGGTTACAGGGGGCAACGAGCAGTACTTC.

The genes are TRBV7-3 and TRBJ2-3; possibly TRBD1 or TRBD2 for D (5 bases each). Germline CDR1 reads SGHTA; CDR2 reads FQGTGA. The CDR3 runs 12 residues. V was clipped by 1 base and J by 10 bases, with 9 bases between them. CDR3 coding DNA: TGTGCCAGCAGCTTAAGTGGGGGAGCGCAGTATTTT. Translating gives CASSLSGGAQYF.

V gene TRBV7-2 combines with J gene TRBJ2-5, with TRBD2 matching over 11 bases. Germline CDR1 reads SGHTA; CDR2 reads FQGNSA. V gave up 2 bases and J gave up 11 bases; unmatched junction bases: 13. This CDR3 region has 16 residues. The CDR3 nucleotides read TGTGCCAGCAGCTTACCAGGGACTAGCGGACGGGATGAGCAGTACTTC. Its protein product is CASSLPGTSGRDEQYF.

The CDR3 sequence: CASSQDGPRTSITGELFF. In DNA, the CDR3 is TGCGCCAGCAGCCAAGATGGTCCGAGGACTAGCATCACCGGGGAGCTGTTTTTT. This chain uses TRBV4-1 with TRBJ2-2; TRBD2 agrees at 8 bases. The CDR3 is 18 amino acids. V lost 0 bases and J lost 4; bases outside the gene matches: 10. Per germline, CDR1 MGHRA and CDR2 YSYEKL.

The chain carries TRBV2 and TRBJ1-2; 9 positions agree with TRBD1. The V gene end was trimmed by 6 bases and the J gene end by 6 bases; junction bases not matched to a gene: 11. The germline gives CDR1 SNHLY, CDR2 FYNNEI. The CDR3 covers 15 residues. The CDR3 loop reads CASRGQGILTNGYTF. CDR3 DNA: TGTGCCAGCAGAGGACAGGGGATTCTAACTAATGGCTACACCTTC.